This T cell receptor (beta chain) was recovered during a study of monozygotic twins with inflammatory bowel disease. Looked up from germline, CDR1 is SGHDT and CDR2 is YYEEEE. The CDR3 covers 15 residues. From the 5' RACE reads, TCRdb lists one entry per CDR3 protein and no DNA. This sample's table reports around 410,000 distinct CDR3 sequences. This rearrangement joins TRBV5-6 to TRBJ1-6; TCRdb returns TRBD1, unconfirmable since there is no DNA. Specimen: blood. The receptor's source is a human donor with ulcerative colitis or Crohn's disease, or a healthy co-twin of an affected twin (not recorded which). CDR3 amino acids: CASSFRGKYNSPLHF.